The 15 T cell receptor beta chains presented below share a single source sample, sequenced in a study of neurological immune-mediated disorders. TCRdb ran MiXCR on the 5' RACE reads and lists one entry per CDR3 protein. The sample consists of tens of thousands of distinct CDR3 sequences, approximately 4.5% of them appearing once. Sequenced input: PBMCs. The receptors were sampled from a woman aged 55-69 years with multiple sclerosis.

This clonotype was seen ten or more times. This chain connects TRBV20-1 to TRBJ1-2; D might be TRBD1 (5 bases). V lost 1 base and J 10 bases, leaving 16 bases between the germline ends. Germline V gene lookup returns CDR1 DFQATT and CDR2 SNEGSKA (reference sequence). The CDR3 runs to 13 residues. CDR3 sequence (DNA): TGCAGTGCTAGAGTTTGGGGACGGAGTGACTACACCTTC. Protein: CSARVWGRSDYTF.

Written as DNA, the CDR3 is TGTGCCAGCAGCCAGACAGGGTGGAATGAAAAACTGTTTTTT. It specifies CASSQTGWNEKLFF. The chain is built from TRBV12-3 or TRBV12-4 and TRBJ1-4; 7 positions match TRBD1. The CDR3 spans 14 residues. J gave up 5 bases and V 6 bases, and 6 bases lay outside the gene matches.

The table lists this clonotype with many counts. This chain links TRBV20-1 with TRBJ2-5, with D tentatively TRBD1 or TRBD2 (5 bases each). CDR3 length: 12 residues. The V end was cut by 6 bases, the J end by 1 base, with 9 bases between. Germline loops: CDR1 DFQATT, CDR2 SNEGSKA (reference sequence). CDR3 sequence reads: CSARDPQETQYF. The CDR3 DNA reads as TGCAGTGCCCGGGACCCCCAAGAGACCCAGTACTTC.

About this clonotype itself: This may come from a read error, since a much larger clone is one base off. Without the conserved terminal phenylalanine or tryptophan, this CDR3 likely stems from a read error. The J gene is TRBJ2-1, the V gene TRBV9; D remains ambiguous. In germline, CDR1 is SGDLS, CDR2 YYNGEE. V lost 0 bases to trimming and J lost 8 bases, with 12 bases between them. The CDR3 extends over 14 amino acids. The CDR3 region is CASSVGPSEDEQFI. In nucleotides, the CDR3 is TGTGCCAGCAGCGTAGGCCCCAGCGAGGATGAGCAGTTCATC.

This clonotype was detected a few times. The chain has TRBV20-1 and TRBJ1-5, with D uncertain. Germline CDR1 reads DFQATT; CDR2 reads SNEGSKA (reference sequence). The ends were cut back, 6 bases at V and 0 bases at J, with 9 bases in the middle. The CDR3 has 13 residues. The CDR3 loop is CSALANSNQPQHF. CDR3 bases: TGCAGTGCCCTAGCTAATAGCAATCAGCCCCAGCATTTT.

At least ten counts were recorded for this clonotype. This rearrangement joins TRBV3-1 to TRBJ2-5; no clear D. The CDR3 loop spans 15 amino acids. V was clipped by 0 bases and J by 5 bases, with 13 bases between them. CDR1 LGHDT and CDR2 YNNKEL come from the germline V gene (reference sequence). The CDR3 nucleotides are TGTGCCAGCAGCCAAGATTTAGTAGGTGCGGAGACCCAGTACTTC. Protein sequence: CASSQDLVGAETQYF.

This clonotype was picked up a small number of times. The chain carries TRBV12-3 or TRBV12-4 and TRBJ2-1; 11 bases are a match to TRBD2. The junction had 3 bases not matched to a gene; V was cut back by 3 bases and J by 5 bases. The CDR3 consists of 15 residues. The CDR3 DNA reads as TGTGCCAGCAGTTTCGGACTAGCGGGTCACAATGAGCAGTTCTTC. Amino acids: CASSFGLAGHNEQFF.

At least ten counts were recorded for this clonotype. The chain couples TRBV20-1 to TRBJ2-5, with a tentative D call TRBD1 (7 bases). The V end lost 3 bases, the J end lost 4 bases, and 12 bases lay between the germline ends. Germline V gene lookup returns CDR1 DFQATT and CDR2 SNEGSKA (reference sequence). This CDR3 has 13 residues. CDR3: CSARDRRGETQYF. CDR3 nucleotide sequence: TGCAGTGCTAGGGACAGGAGGGGAGAGACCCAGTACTTC.

This clonotype was recorded many times. The gene calls are TRBV9 and TRBJ2-2, with a tentative D call TRBD1 (6 bases). The CDR3 spans 15 residues. Trimming took off 3 bases at V and 1 base at J, with 10 bases between the two ends. Germline CDR1 reads SGDLS; CDR2 reads YYNGEE. The CDR3 reads CASSASGVNTGELFF. CDR3 DNA sequence: TGTGCCAGCAGCGCCTCAGGGGTGAACACCGGGGAGCTGTTTTTT.

This clonotype was picked up a small number of times. The genes are TRBV4-3 and TRBJ2-3, with D maybe TRBD1 (6 bases). Germline loops: CDR1 LGHNA, CDR2 YSLEER. Trimming pared 1 base from V and 2 bases from J, leaving 19 bases between. The CDR3 has 18 amino acids. The CDR3 region is CASSQALQGRVFTDTQYF. For the CDR3, the DNA is TGCGCCAGCAGCCAAGCCTTACAGGGACGAGTATTCACAGATACGCAGTATTTT.

The rearrangement uses TRBV7-2 and TRBJ2-4; maybe TRBD2 (6 bases). Between the trimmed V and J ends, which lost 0 bases and 8 bases, there was a span of 11 bases. This CDR3 contains 14 residues. Germline values: CDR1 SGHTA, CDR2 FQGNSA. The CDR3 coding sequence is TGTGCCAGCAGCTTAGCCAGGGAGGCTTACATTCAGTACTTC. Translating gives CASSLAREAYIQYF.

This clonotype was counted a few times. The genes are TRBV6-2 or TRBV6-3 and TRBJ2-7; D might be TRBD2 (5 bases). Germline CDR1 and CDR2: MNHEY and SVGEGT. Trimming took off 5 bases at V and 3 bases at J, with 14 bases between the two ends. This CDR3 has 14 residues. Here the CDR3 DNA reads TGTGCCAGCAGTCAGGAGGCCTGGGGCTACGAGCAGTACTTC. Translation gives CASSQEAWGYEQYF.

This clonotype has at least ten counts. The chain's CDR3 is CSFYIRDRANTEAFF. CDR3 coding DNA: TGCAGTTTTTATATCCGGGACAGGGCGAACACTGAAGCTTTCTTT. The J gene is TRBJ1-1, the V gene TRBV20-1; 9 bases are a match to TRBD1. V gave up 8 bases and J gave up 1 base; unmatched junction bases: 11. The germline gives CDR1 DFQATT, CDR2 SNEGSKA (reference sequence). This CDR3 comprises 15 residues.

This clonotype was recorded at least ten times. V gene TRBV7-8 combines with J gene TRBJ2-3; no definite D call. The CDR3 spans 11 residues. CDR1 and CDR2 (germline): SGHVS, FQNEAQ. The V end was cut by 6 bases, the J end by 5 bases, with 6 bases between. The CDR3 coding sequence is TGTGCCAGCAGGGCAGGAGATACGCAGTATTTT. It encodes CASRAGDTQYF.

This clonotype was seen many times. The V gene is TRBV7-2, the J gene TRBJ2-7; D gene uncertain. V was clipped by 5 bases and J by 9 bases, with 8 bases between them. This CDR3 is 10 amino acids long. Germline V gene sequence: CDR1 SGHTA, CDR2 FQGNSA. In DNA, the CDR3 is TGTGCCAGCAGCGCTCGTGGGCAGTACGTC. Its translation: CASSARGQYV.